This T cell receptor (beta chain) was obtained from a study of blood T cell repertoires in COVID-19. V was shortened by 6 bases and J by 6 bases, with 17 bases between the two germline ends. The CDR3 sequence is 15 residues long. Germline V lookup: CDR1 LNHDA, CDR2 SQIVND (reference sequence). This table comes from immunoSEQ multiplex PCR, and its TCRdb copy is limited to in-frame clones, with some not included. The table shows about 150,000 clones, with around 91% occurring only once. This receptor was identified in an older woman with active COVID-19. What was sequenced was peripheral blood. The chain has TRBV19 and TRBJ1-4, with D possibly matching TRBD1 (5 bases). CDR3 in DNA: TGTGCCAGTAGCATCCGGGGCGGGGATGATGAAAAACTGTTTTTT. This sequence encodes CASSIRGGDDEKLFF.